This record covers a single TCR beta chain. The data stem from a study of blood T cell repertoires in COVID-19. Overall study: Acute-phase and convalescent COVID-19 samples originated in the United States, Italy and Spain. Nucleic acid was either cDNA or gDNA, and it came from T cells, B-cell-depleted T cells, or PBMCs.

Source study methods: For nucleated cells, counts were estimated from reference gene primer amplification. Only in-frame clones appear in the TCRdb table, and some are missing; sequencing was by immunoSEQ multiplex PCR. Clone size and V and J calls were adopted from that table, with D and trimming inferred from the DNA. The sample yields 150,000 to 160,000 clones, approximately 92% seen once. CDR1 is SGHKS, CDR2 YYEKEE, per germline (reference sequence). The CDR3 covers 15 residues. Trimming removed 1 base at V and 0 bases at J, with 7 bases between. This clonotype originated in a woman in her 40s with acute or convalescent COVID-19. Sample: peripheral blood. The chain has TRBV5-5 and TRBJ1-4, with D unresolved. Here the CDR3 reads CASSLNPATNEKLFF. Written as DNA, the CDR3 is TGTGCCAGCAGCTTGAATCCAGCAACTAATGAAAAACTGTTTTTT.